What follows is one T cell receptor (beta chain) and its context. Antigen: not known. Systemic immunosuppression or autoimmune disease history was grounds to exclude patients. Germline loops: CDR1 SQVTM, CDR2 ANQGSEA. Trimming took off 1 base at V and 4 bases at J, with 13 bases between the two ends. This CDR3 is built from 14 residues. The sample belongs to a study of OX40 agonist ivuxolimab in advanced cancers. Turning to the study itself: Prior anti-PD-1, anti-PD-L1 or anti-CTLA-4 therapy did not bar entry, and about 40% had some.

Clones were read by immunoSEQ multiplex PCR, and TCRdb kept only the in-frame ones, dropping some. The data contain approximately 69,000 clones, 80% to 90% of them singletons. Study-level findings and limits: Expanded peripheral T cells had an undetermined antigen specificity.

The sequence derives from an adult with an advanced solid tumor such as melanoma, head and neck, liver or kidney cancer. This rearrangement joins TRBV29-1 to TRBJ1-2, with D tentatively TRBD1 (5 bases). Here the sequenced sample was CD4+ or CD8+ T cells sorted from blood, taken in a trial of the OX40 agonist ivuxolimab. This CDR3 is CSVEVNRGAYGYTF. The CDR3 DNA reads TGCAGCGTTGAAGTCAATAGGGGTGCCTATGGCTACACCTTC.